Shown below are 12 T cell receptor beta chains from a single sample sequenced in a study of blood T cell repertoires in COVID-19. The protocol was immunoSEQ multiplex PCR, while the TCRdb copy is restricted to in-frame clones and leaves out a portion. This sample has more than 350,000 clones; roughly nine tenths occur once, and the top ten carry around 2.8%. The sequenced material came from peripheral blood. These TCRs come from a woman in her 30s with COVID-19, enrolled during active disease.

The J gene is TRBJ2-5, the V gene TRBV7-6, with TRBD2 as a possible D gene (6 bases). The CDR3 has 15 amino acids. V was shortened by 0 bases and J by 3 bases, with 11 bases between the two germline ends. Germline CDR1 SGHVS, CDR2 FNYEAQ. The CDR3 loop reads CASSLAPSAEETQYF. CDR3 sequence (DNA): TGTGCCAGCAGCTTAGCGCCTAGCGCGGAAGAGACCCAGTACTTC.

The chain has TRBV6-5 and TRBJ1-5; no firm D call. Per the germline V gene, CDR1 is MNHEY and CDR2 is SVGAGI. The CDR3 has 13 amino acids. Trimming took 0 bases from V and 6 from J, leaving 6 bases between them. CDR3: CASSYSSGQPQHF. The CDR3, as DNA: TGTGCCAGCAGTTACTCGTCGGGTCAGCCCCAGCATTTT.

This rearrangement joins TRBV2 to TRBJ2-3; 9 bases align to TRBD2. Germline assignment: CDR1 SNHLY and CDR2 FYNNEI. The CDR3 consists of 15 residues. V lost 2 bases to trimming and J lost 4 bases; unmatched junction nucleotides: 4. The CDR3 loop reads CASSELLAGADTQYF. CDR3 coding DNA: TGTGCCAGCAGTGAACTCTTAGCGGGAGCAGATACGCAGTATTTT.

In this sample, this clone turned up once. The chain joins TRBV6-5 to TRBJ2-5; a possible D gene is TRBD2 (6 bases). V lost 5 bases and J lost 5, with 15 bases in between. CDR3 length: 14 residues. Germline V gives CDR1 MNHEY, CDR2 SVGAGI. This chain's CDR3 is CASSQRLDGETQYF. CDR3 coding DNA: TGTGCCAGCAGTCAAAGACTAGATGGGGAGACCCAGTACTTC.

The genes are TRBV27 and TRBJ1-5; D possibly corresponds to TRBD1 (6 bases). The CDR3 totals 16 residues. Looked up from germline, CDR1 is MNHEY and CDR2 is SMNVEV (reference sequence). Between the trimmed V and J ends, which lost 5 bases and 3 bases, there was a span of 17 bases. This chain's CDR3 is CASSPRPDSFNQPQHF. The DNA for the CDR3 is TGTGCCAGCAGTCCCCGACCGGACAGCTTCAATCAGCCCCAGCATTTT.

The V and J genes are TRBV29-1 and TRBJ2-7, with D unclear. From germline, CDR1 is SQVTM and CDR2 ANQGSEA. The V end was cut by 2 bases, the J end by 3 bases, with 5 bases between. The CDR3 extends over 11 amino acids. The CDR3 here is CSVEIHYEQYF. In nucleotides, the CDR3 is TGCAGCGTTGAAATCCACTACGAGCAGTACTTC.

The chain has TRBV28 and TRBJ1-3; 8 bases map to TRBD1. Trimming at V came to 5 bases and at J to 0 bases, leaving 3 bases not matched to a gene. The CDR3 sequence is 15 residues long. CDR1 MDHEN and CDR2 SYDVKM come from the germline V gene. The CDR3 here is CASSETGGSGNTIYF. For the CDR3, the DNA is TGTGCCAGCAGTGAAACAGGGGGCTCTGGAAACACCATATATTTT.

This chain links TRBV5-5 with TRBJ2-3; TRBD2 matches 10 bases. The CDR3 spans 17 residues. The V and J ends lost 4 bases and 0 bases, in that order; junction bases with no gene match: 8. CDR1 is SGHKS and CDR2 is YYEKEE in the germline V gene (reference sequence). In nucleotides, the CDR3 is TGTGCCAGCAGCCCGAATAGCGGGGGGCAGAGCACAGATACGCAGTATTTT. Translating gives CASSPNSGGQSTDTQYF.

CDR3 amino acids: CASRSQGVNYGYTF. DNA of the CDR3: TGCGCCAGCAGGTCACAGGGGGTTAACTATGGCTACACCTTC. The V call is TRBV5-1, the J call TRBJ1-2; 8 bases map to TRBD1. The CDR3 extends over 14 amino acids. Losses at the gene ends were 5 bases for V and 1 base for J; bases not matched to a gene: 4. From germline, CDR1 is SGHRS and CDR2 YFSETQ.

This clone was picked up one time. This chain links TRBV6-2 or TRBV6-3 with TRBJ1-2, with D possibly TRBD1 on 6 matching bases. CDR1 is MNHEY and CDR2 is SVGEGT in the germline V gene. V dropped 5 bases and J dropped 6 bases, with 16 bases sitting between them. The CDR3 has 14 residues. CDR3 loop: CASSPTAGTHGYTF. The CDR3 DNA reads TGTGCCAGCAGTCCCACCGCCGGGACACATGGCTACACCTTC.

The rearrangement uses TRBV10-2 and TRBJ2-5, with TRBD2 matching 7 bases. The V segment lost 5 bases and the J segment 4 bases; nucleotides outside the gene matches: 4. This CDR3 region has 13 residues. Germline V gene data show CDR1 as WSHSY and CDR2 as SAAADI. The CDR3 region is CASSRGEGETQYF. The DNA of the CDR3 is TGCGCCAGCAGTAGAGGGGAGGGAGAGACCCAGTACTTC.

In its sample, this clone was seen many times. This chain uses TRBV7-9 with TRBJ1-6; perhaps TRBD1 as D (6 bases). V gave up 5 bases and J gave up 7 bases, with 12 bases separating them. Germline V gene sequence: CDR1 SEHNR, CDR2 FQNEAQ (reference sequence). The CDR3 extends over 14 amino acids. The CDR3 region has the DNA TGTGCCAGCAGCCAAACAGGGATCAATTCACCCCTCCACTTT. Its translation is CASSQTGINSPLHF.